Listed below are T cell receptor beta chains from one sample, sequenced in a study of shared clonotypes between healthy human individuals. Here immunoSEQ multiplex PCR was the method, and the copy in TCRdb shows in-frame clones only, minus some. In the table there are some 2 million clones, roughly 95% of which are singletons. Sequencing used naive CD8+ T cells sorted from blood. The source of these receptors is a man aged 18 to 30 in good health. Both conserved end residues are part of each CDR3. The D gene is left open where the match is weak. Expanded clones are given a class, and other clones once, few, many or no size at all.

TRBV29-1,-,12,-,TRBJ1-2,CSASGGAYGYTF,TGCAGCGCCTCCGGGGGGGCCTATGGCTACACCTTC
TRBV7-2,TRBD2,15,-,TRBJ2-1,CASSFGGGTYNEQFF,TGTGCCAGCAGCTTTGGCGGGGGAACCTACAATGAGCAGTTCTTC
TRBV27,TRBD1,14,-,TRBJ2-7,CASSLSVGGLEQYF,TGTGCCAGCAGTTTATCAGTAGGGGGCCTCGAGCAGTACTTC
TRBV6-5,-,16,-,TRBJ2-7,CASSYSGWGANDEQYF,TGTGCCAGCAGTTACTCGGGCTGGGGGGCTAACGACGAGCAGTACTTC
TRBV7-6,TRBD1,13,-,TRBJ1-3,CASSPTGSDTIYF,TGTGCCAGCAGCCCGACAGGGTCGGACACCATATATTTT
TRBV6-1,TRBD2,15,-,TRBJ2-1,CASSPTSGVRDEQFF,TGTGCCAGCAGCCCCACTAGCGGGGTCCGCGATGAGCAGTTCTTC
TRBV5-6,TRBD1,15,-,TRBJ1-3,CASSSDRAAGNTIYF,TGTGCCAGCAGCTCCGACAGGGCGGCTGGAAACACCATATATTTT
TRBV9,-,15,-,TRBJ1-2,CASSVGTGLDYGYTF,TGTGCCAGCAGCGTAGGAACAGGGTTGGACTATGGCTACACCTTC
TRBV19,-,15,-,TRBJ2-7,CASSISGETIYEQYF,TGTGCCAGTAGTATAAGTGGGGAGACTATCTACGAGCAGTACTTC
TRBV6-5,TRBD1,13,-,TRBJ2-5,CASSYGTGGTQYF,TGTGCCAGCAGTTATGGGACAGGGGGGACCCAGTACTTC
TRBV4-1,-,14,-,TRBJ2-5,CASSSAGTPETQYF,TGCGCCAGCAGCTCAGCCGGGACTCCGGAGACCCAGTACTTC
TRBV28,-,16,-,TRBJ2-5,CASSRYREASEETQYF,TGTGCCAGCAGTCGGTACAGGGAAGCGTCGGAGGAGACCCAGTACTTC
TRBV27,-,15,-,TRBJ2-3,CASSLAGWSTDTQYF,TGTGCCAGCAGTTTAGCGGGGTGGAGCACAGATACGCAGTATTTT
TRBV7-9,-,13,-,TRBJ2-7,CASSLVGAPEQYF,TGTGCCAGCAGCTTAGTTGGAGCCCCCGAGCAGTACTTC
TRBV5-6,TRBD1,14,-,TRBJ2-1,CASSFGQGYNEQFF,TGTGCCAGCAGCTTCGGACAGGGGTACAATGAGCAGTTCTTC
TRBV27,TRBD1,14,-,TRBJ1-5,CASTRTGGGQPQHF,TGTGCCAGCACCCGGACAGGGGGCGGTCAGCCCCAGCATTTT
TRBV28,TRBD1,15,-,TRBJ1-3,CASSLLRGLGNTIYF,TGTGCCAGCAGTTTACTTAGGGGGCTTGGAAACACCATATATTTT
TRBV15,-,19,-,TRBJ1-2,CATSLSVRDPDFFNYGYTF,TGTGCCACCAGCCTGAGCGTCCGGGACCCCGATTTCTTTAACTATGGCTACACCTTC
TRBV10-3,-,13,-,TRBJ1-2,CAIDDESHYGYTF,TGTGCCATCGACGACGAGAGCCACTATGGCTACACCTTC
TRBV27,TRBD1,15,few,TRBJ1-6,CASSLSQTGGSPLHF,TGTGCCAGCAGTTTATCCCAGACAGGGGGTTCACCCCTCCACTTT
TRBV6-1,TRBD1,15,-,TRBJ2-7,CASREKQGGAYEQYF,TGTGCCAGCAGGGAAAAACAGGGGGGAGCCTACGAGCAGTACTTC
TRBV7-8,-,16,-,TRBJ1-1,CASSLGSGTLNTEAFF,TGTGCCAGCAGCTTAGGATCAGGGACGTTGAACACTGAAGCTTTCTTT
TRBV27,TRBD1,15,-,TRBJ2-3,CASSPVGQGADTQYF,TGTGCCAGCAGTCCTGTGGGACAGGGCGCAGATACGCAGTATTTT
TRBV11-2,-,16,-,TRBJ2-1,CASSPSAGPLYNEQFF,TGTGCCAGCAGCCCCTCCGCAGGGCCCCTCTACAATGAGCAGTTCTTC
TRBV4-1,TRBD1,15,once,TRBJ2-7,CASSLRGTGTYEQYF,TGCGCCAGCAGCCTTCGCGGGACAGGGACCTACGAGCAGTACTTC
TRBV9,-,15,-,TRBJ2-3,CASSPYSTSTDTQYF,TGTGCCAGCAGCCCTTACTCAACTAGCACAGATACGCAGTATTTT
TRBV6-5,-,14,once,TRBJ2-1,CASRLEGLHNEQFF,TGTGCCAGCAGGTTGGAGGGGCTACACAATGAGCAGTTCTTC
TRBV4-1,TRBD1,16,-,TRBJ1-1,CASSQVMTGLDTEAFF,TGCGCCAGCAGCCAGGTAATGACAGGGCTGGACACTGAAGCTTTCTTT
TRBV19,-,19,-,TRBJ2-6,CARSILGEGGSGGANVLTF,TGTGCCCGTAGTATCTTGGGAGAGGGGGGCAGTGGTGGGGCCAACGTCCTGACTTTC
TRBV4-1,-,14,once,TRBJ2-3,CASSQVQGSDTQYF,TGCGCCAGCAGCCAAGTCCAGGGCTCCGATACGCAGTATTTT
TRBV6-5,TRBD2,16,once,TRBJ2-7,CASSYELAGGPHEQYF,TGTGCCAGCAGTTACGAACTAGCGGGAGGGCCCCACGAGCAGTACTTC
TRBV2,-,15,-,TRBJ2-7,CASSANRDLSYEQYF,TGTGCCAGCAGTGCGAACAGGGACTTAAGCTACGAGCAGTACTTC
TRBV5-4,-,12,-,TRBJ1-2,CASSPGDYGYTF,TGTGCCAGCAGCCCCGGGGACTATGGCTACACCTTC
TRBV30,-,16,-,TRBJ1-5,CAWSEMGVISNQPQHF,TGTGCCTGGAGTGAAATGGGGGTTATCAGCAATCAGCCCCAGCATTTT
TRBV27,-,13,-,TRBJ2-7,CASSSGLTYEQYF,TGTGCCAGCAGTTCCGGACTGACTTACGAGCAGTACTTC
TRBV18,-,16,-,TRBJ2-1,CASSPFGSHSYNEQFF,TGTGCCAGCTCACCCTTTGGGAGTCACTCCTACAATGAGCAGTTCTTC
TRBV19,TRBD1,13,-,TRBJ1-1,CASSDRVNTEAFF,TGTGCCAGTAGCGACAGGGTCAACACTGAAGCTTTCTTT
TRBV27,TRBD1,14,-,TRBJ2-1,CASSAGGEHNEQFF,TGTGCCAGCAGTGCAGGGGGTGAGCACAATGAGCAGTTCTTC